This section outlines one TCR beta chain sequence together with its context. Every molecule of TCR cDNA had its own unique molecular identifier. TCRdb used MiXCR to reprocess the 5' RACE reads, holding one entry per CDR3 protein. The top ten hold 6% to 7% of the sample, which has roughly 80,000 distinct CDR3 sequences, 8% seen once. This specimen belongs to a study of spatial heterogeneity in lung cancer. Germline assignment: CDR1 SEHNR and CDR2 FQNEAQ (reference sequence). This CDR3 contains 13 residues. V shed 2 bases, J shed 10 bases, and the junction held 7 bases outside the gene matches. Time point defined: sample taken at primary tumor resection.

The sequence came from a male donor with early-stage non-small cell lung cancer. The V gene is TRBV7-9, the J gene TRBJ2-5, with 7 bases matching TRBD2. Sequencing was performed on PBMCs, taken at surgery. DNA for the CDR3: TGTGCCAGCAGCTTAAGGGAGGGGTTAGACCAGTACTTC. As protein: CASSLREGLDQYF.